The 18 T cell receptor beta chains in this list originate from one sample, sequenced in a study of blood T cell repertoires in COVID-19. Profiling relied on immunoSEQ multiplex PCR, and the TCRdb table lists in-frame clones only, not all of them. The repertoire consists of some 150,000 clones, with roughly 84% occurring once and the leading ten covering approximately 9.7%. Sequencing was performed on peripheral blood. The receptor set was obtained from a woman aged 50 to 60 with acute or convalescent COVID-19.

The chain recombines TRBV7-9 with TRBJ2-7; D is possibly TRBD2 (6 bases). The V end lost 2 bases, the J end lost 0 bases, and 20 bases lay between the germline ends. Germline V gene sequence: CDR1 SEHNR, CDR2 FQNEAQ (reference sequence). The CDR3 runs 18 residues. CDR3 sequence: CASSLRSPGTSSSYEQYF. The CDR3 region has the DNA TGTGCCAGCAGCTTAAGATCCCCCGGGACTTCGAGCTCCTACGAGCAGTACTTC.

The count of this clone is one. Here the CDR3 reads CASTDRSSYNSPLHF. Here the CDR3 DNA reads TGTGCCAGTACAGACAGAAGCTCCTATAATTCACCCCTCCACTTT. The chain has TRBV19 and TRBJ1-6, with D possibly matching TRBD1 (5 bases). This CDR3 has 15 amino acids. V was cut by 7 bases and J by 0 bases, with 10 bases left in between. The V gene's germline CDR1 is LNHDA and CDR2 SQIVND (reference sequence).

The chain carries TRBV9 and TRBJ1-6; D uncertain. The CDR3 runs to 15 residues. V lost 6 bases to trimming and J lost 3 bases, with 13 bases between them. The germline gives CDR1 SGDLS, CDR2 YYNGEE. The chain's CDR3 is CASNRNGNYNSPLHF. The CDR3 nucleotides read TGTGCCAGCAACCGTAATGGCAACTATAATTCACCCCTCCACTTT. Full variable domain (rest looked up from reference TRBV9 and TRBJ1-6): DSGVTQTPKHLITATGQRVTLRCSPRSGDLSVYWYQQSLDQGLQFLIQYYNGEERAKGNILERFSAQQFPDLHSELNLSSLELGDSALYFCASNRNGNYNSPLHFGNGTRLTVT.

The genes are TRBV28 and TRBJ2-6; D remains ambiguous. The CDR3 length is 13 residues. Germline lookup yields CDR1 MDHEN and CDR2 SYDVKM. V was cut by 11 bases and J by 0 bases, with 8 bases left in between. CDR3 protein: CAHRLSGANVLTF. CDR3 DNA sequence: TGTGCCCACCGACTCTCTGGGGCCAACGTCCTGACTTTC.

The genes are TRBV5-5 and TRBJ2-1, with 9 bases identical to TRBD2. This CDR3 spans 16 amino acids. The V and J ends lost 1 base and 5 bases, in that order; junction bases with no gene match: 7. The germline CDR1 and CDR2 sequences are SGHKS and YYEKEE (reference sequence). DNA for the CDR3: TGTGCCAGCAGCTTGCCGCTAGCGGGACGTGACAATGAGCAGTTCTTC. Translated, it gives CASSLPLAGRDNEQFF.

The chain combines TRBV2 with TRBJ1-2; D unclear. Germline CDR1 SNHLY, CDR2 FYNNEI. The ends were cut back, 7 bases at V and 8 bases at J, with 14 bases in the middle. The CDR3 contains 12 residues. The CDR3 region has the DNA TGTGCCAGCATCAAGACCAGCGCCGGCTACACCTTC. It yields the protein CASIKTSAGYTF.

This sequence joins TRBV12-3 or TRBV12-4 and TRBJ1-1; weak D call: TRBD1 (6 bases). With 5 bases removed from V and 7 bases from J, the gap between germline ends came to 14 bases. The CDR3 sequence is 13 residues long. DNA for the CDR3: TGTGCCAGCAGTCCCTCCGGACAGATTGAAGCTTTCTTT. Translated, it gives CASSPSGQIEAFF.

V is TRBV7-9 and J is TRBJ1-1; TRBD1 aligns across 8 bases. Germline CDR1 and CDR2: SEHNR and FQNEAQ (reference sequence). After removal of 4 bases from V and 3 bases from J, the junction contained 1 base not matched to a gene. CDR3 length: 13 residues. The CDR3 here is CASSSQGDTEAFF. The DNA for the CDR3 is TGTGCCAGCAGCTCACAGGGGGACACTGAAGCTTTCTTT.

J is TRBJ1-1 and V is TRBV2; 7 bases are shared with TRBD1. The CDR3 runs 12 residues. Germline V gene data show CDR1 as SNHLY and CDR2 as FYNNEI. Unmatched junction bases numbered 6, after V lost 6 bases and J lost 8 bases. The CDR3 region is CASRVTGLEAFF. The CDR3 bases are TGTGCCAGCAGGGTGACAGGGTTAGAAGCTTTCTTT.

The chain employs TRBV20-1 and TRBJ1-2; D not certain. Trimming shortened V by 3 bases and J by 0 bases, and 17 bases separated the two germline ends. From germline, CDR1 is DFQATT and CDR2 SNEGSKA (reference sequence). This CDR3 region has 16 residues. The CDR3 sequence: CSASNPSRGANYGYTF. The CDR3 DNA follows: TGCAGTGCTAGTAACCCCTCGCGGGGAGCTAACTATGGCTACACCTTC.

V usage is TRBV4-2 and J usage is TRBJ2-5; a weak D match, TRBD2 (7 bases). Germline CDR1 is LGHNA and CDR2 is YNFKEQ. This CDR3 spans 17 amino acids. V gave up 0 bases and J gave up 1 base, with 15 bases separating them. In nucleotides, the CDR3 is TGTGCCAGCAGCCAAGAAGGTTCTGGGGGGGCCCAAGAGACCCAGTACTTC. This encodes CASSQEGSGGAQETQYF.

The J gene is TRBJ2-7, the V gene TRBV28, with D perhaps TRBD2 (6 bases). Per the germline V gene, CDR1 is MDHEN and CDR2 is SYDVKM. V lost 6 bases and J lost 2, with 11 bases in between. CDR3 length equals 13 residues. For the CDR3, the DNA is TGTGCCAGCAGAGGAGCGGGTGCCTACGAGCAGTACTTC. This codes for CASRGAGAYEQYF.

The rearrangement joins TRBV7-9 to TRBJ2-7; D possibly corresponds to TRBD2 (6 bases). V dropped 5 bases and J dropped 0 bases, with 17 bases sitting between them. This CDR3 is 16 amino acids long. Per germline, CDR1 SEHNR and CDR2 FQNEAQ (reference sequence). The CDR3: CASSRTGTSSSYEQYF. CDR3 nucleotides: TGTGCCAGCAGCCGAACCGGGACTTCGAGCTCCTACGAGCAGTACTTC.

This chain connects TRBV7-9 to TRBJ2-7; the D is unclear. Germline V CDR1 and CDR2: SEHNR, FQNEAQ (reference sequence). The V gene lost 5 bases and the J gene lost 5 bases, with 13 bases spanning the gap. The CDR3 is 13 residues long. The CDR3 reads CASSVSLPHEQYF. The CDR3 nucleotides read TGTGCCAGCAGCGTCTCACTTCCCCACGAGCAGTACTTC. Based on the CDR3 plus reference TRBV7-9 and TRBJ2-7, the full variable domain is DTGVSQNPRHKITKRGQNVTFRCDPISEHNRLYWYRQTLGQGPEFLTYFQNEAQLEKSRLLSDRFSAERPKGSFSTLEIQRTEQGDSAMYLCASSVSLPHEQYFGPGTRLTVT.

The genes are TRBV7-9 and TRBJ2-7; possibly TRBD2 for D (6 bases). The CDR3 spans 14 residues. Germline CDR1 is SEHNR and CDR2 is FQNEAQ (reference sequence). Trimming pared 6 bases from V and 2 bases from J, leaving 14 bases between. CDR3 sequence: CASRPSGPAYEQYF. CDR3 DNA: TGTGCCAGCAGACCGAGCGGGCCCGCCTACGAGCAGTACTTC.

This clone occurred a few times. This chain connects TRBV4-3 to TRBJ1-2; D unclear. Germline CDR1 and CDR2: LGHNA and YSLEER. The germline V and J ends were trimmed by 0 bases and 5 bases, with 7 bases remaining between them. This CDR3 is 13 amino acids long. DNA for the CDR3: TGCGCCAGCAGCCAAGACGGGGAGTATGGCTACACCTTC. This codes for CASSQDGEYGYTF.

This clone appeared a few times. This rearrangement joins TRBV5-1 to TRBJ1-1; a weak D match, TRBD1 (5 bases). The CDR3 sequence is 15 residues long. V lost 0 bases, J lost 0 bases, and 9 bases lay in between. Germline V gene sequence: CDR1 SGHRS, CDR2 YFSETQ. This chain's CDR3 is CASSLDPGVNTEAFF. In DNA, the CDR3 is TGCGCCAGCAGCTTGGATCCGGGGGTGAACACTGAAGCTTTCTTT.

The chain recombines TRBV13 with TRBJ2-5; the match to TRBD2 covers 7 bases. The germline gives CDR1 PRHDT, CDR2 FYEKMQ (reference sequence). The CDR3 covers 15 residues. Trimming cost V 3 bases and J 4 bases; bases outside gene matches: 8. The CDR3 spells CASSFRTTGGETQYF. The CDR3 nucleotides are TGTGCCAGCAGCTTTAGGACCACGGGGGGAGAGACCCAGTACTTC.